This T cell receptor (beta chain) was retrieved from a study of T cells after yellow fever vaccination. Study outcomes and limitations: Some clonotypes were seen in both the CD4 and the CD8 compartments. These made up a small share and likely arose from convergent recombination.

In TCRdb, the 5' RACE reads were re-called with MiXCR into one record per CDR3 protein. The sample shows about 360,000 distinct CDR3 sequences, approximately 6% of them seen only once. Trimming cost V 7 bases and J 4 bases, with 20 bases left between them. Germline lookup yields CDR1 SQVTM and CDR2 ANQGSEA. The CDR3 is 15 amino acids. This clonotype was seen only a few times. Its antigen remains unidentified. The TCR comes from a man aged 25-40 years who received the YFV17D yellow fever vaccine. The sample was PBMCs, taken 5 days after the yellow fever booster vaccination. The V and J genes are TRBV29-1 and TRBJ2-1, with D perhaps TRBD1 (6 bases). This chain's CDR3 is CSATGPGQKYNEQFF. CDR3 sequence (DNA): TGCAGCGCAACGGGACCGGGACAAAAATACAATGAGCAGTTCTTC.